Listed below are T cell receptor beta chains from one sample, sequenced in a study of blood T cell repertoires in COVID-19. TCRdb's table, derived via immunoSEQ multiplex PCR, lists solely in-frame clones and lacks some. The data show about 180,000 clones, around nine tenths seen once. The sequenced sample was peripheral blood. All receptors come from an older woman with COVID-19, enrolled during active disease. Each CDR3 is given with its conserved first and last residue. Fields, in order: CDR3 DNA, CDR3 protein, D gene, clone size, V gene, J gene. A D gene is named only where the DNA matches it firmly. Only some rows state a clone size, as once, few, many or a class for expanded clones.

CDR3 DNA: TGTGCCAGCAGTCCACAGGGCCAAGCTTTCTTT; CDR3 protein: CASSPQGQAFF; D gene: .; clone size: .; V gene: TRBV28; J gene: TRBJ1-1
CDR3 DNA: TGTGCCAGCAGTCCCCAGAACACCGGGGAGCTGTTTTTT; CDR3 protein: CASSPQNTGELFF; D gene: .; clone size: .; V gene: TRBV28; J gene: TRBJ2-2
CDR3 DNA: TGTGCCATCAGTGACCCAGACAGGCCGAACACTGAAGCTTTCTTT; CDR3 protein: CAISDPDRPNTEAFF; D gene: .; clone size: .; V gene: TRBV10-3; J gene: TRBJ1-1
CDR3 DNA: TGTGCCAGCAGTTACGTGGGACAGGGGAGTTCACCCCTCCACTTT; CDR3 protein: CASSYVGQGSSPLHF; D gene: TRBD1; clone size: .; V gene: TRBV6-5; J gene: TRBJ1-6
CDR3 DNA: TGTGCCAGCAGCGAAATAGCGGGAGTTGGGAATGAGCAGTTCTTC; CDR3 protein: CASSEIAGVGNEQFF; D gene: TRBD2; clone size: .; V gene: TRBV7-9; J gene: TRBJ2-1
CDR3 DNA: TGTGCCAGTAGTATCCAAAGCACAGATACGCAGTATTTT; CDR3 protein: CASSIQSTDTQYF; D gene: .; clone size: .; V gene: TRBV19; J gene: TRBJ2-3
CDR3 DNA: TGCGCCAGCAGTGAGCACACAAACAGGGAGACCCAGTACTTC; CDR3 protein: CASSEHTNRETQYF; D gene: .; clone size: .; V gene: TRBV10-1; J gene: TRBJ2-5
CDR3 DNA: TGCGCCAGCAGCTCCCCAGGGGGAGTGTACGAGCAGTACTTC; CDR3 protein: CASSSPGGVYEQYF; D gene: TRBD1; clone size: .; V gene: TRBV4-1; J gene: TRBJ2-7
CDR3 DNA: TGTGCCAGCAGCTTTTTTGGCAGCGGTCAAGAGACCCAGTACTTC; CDR3 protein: CASSFFGSGQETQYF; D gene: .; clone size: .; V gene: TRBV5-8; J gene: TRBJ2-5
CDR3 DNA: TGTGCCAGCAGTTACCAGGGTGGCACAGATACGCAGTATTTT; CDR3 protein: CASSYQGGTDTQYF; D gene: .; clone size: .; V gene: TRBV6-5; J gene: TRBJ2-3
CDR3 DNA: TGTGCCAGCAGCGTAGACAGGGCTGGAAACACCATATATTTT; CDR3 protein: CASSVDRAGNTIYF; D gene: TRBD1; clone size: .; V gene: TRBV5-5; J gene: TRBJ1-3
CDR3 DNA: TGTGCCAGCAGTGCGGGACAGGGCGCTCTGGGGGCCAACGTCCTGACTTTC; CDR3 protein: CASSAGQGALGANVLTF; D gene: TRBD1; clone size: .; V gene: TRBV6-1; J gene: TRBJ2-6
CDR3 DNA: TGTGCCAGCAGCTTAGAGGCTCGGGGGAGAACCTACAATGAGCAGTTCTTC; CDR3 protein: CASSLEARGRTYNEQFF; D gene: .; clone size: .; V gene: TRBV7-2; J gene: TRBJ2-1
CDR3 DNA: TGTGCCAGCAGCTTGGGGGCCCGCGGCTATGGCTACACCTTC; CDR3 protein: CASSLGARGYGYTF; D gene: .; clone size: .; V gene: TRBV11-2; J gene: TRBJ1-2
CDR3 DNA: TGTGCCAGCAGCCAAGAAGAAGCGGGAGCCAATGAGCAGTTCTTC; CDR3 protein: CASSQEEAGANEQFF; D gene: TRBD2; clone size: .; V gene: TRBV4-2; J gene: TRBJ2-1
CDR3 DNA: TGTGCCAGCAGCGAACAGACAGATACGCAGTATTTT; CDR3 protein: CASSEQTDTQYF; D gene: .; clone size: .; V gene: TRBV21-1; J gene: TRBJ2-3
CDR3 DNA: TGTGCCACCAGCAGTCCTCGGGGAGGGATGAACACTGAAGCTTTCTTT; CDR3 protein: CATSSPRGGMNTEAFF; D gene: .; clone size: .; V gene: TRBV15; J gene: TRBJ1-1
CDR3 DNA: TGCGCCAGCAGCCAAGCCAGGGGGCTGAGCACTGAAGCTTTCTTT; CDR3 protein: CASSQARGLSTEAFF; D gene: TRBD1; clone size: .; V gene: TRBV4-1; J gene: TRBJ1-1
CDR3 DNA: TGTGCCAGCAGCCCACAGCCTGGGGCTTCACCCCTCCACTTT; CDR3 protein: CASSPQPGASPLHF; D gene: .; clone size: .; V gene: TRBV5-4; J gene: TRBJ1-6
CDR3 DNA: TGTGCCAGCAGCTCCGTAGGCGGGGGGGCGTACGATTCACCCCTCCACTTT; CDR3 protein: CASSSVGGGAYDSPLHF; D gene: .; clone size: .; V gene: TRBV7-6; J gene: TRBJ1-6
CDR3 DNA: TGTGCCTGGACAGGGCAATTGAACACTGAAGCTTTCTTT; CDR3 protein: CAWTGQLNTEAFF; D gene: .; clone size: .; V gene: TRBV30; J gene: TRBJ1-1
CDR3 DNA: TGTGCCAGCAGCCAGCTCCTCGGGGGGACCTACACCGGGGAGCTGTTTTTT; CDR3 protein: CASSQLLGGTYTGELFF; D gene: TRBD2; clone size: once; V gene: TRBV14; J gene: TRBJ2-2
CDR3 DNA: TGTGCCAGCAGTGACTACGACAGGGACGGCGAGCAGTACTTC; CDR3 protein: CASSDYDRDGEQYF; D gene: TRBD1; clone size: .; V gene: TRBV6-4; J gene: TRBJ2-7
CDR3 DNA: TGTGCCAGCAGCGTAGTTTCATCGAACACTGAAGCTTTCTTT; CDR3 protein: CASSVVSSNTEAFF; D gene: .; clone size: .; V gene: TRBV9; J gene: TRBJ1-1
CDR3 DNA: TGTGCCAGTAGTGAAGGGGTTTTTGGCACTGAAGCTTTCTTT; CDR3 protein: CASSEGVFGTEAFF; D gene: .; clone size: .; V gene: TRBV19; J gene: TRBJ1-1
CDR3 DNA: TGTGCCAGCAGTTACAATCCCCTCGGGACTGAAGCTTTCTTT; CDR3 protein: CASSYNPLGTEAFF; D gene: .; clone size: .; V gene: TRBV6-5; J gene: TRBJ1-1
CDR3 DNA: TGTGCCAGCAGTGTACAGGGGGCAAGGTCACCCCTCCACTTT; CDR3 protein: CASSVQGARSPLHF; D gene: TRBD1; clone size: .; V gene: TRBV2; J gene: TRBJ1-6
CDR3 DNA: TGTGCCAGCAGCTTGTCGACAGGGGGTGGTGAAAAACTGTTTTTT; CDR3 protein: CASSLSTGGGEKLFF; D gene: TRBD1; clone size: .; V gene: TRBV7-9; J gene: TRBJ1-4
CDR3 DNA: TGTGCCAGCAGTGGGCCCAACTACGAGCAGTACTTC; CDR3 protein: CASSGPNYEQYF; D gene: .; clone size: few; V gene: TRBV12-3/TRBV12-4; J gene: TRBJ2-7
CDR3 DNA: TGCAGCGTTGTCCCCGACAGGGTCACAGATACGCAGTATTTT; CDR3 protein: CSVVPDRVTDTQYF; D gene: TRBD1; clone size: .; V gene: TRBV29-1; J gene: TRBJ2-3
CDR3 DNA: TGTGCCAGCAGCTTAGCTGGGAGGCCGGGCCTACGGCAGCCCCAGCATTTT; CDR3 protein: CASSLAGRPGLRQPQHF; D gene: .; clone size: .; V gene: TRBV7-9; J gene: TRBJ1-5
CDR3 DNA: TGTGCCAGTAGTCCGGGACAGGGGCGATCCTCTGGAAACACCATATATTTT; CDR3 protein: CASSPGQGRSSGNTIYF; D gene: TRBD1; clone size: .; V gene: TRBV19; J gene: TRBJ1-3
CDR3 DNA: TGTGCCAGCAGCCCCGGTCCACAGGGTACTGAAGCTTTCTTT; CDR3 protein: CASSPGPQGTEAFF; D gene: .; clone size: .; V gene: TRBV7-3; J gene: TRBJ1-1
CDR3 DNA: TGTGCCAGTAGTGAGACTAGTGGCGAGCAGTTCTTC; CDR3 protein: CASSETSGEQFF; D gene: .; clone size: .; V gene: TRBV19; J gene: TRBJ2-1
CDR3 DNA: TGTGCCACTACCTTGAGGGGGATCGAAAACACCATATATTTT; CDR3 protein: CATTLRGIENTIYF; D gene: .; clone size: .; V gene: TRBV10-3; J gene: TRBJ1-3
CDR3 DNA: TGTGCCAGCAGCTTAGATCGGGGGGCGGATGAGCAGTTCTTC; CDR3 protein: CASSLDRGADEQFF; D gene: .; clone size: .; V gene: TRBV11-2; J gene: TRBJ2-1
CDR3 DNA: TGTGCCAGCAGCGAGCATAGCGGGAGCTACGAGCAGTACTTC; CDR3 protein: CASSEHSGSYEQYF; D gene: TRBD2; clone size: .; V gene: TRBV11-2; J gene: TRBJ2-7
CDR3 DNA: TGTGCCAGCAGCGTAGCTATGGACAGGGGTGCTCGACAGTACTTC; CDR3 protein: CASSVAMDRGARQYF; D gene: TRBD1; clone size: .; V gene: TRBV9; J gene: TRBJ2-7
CDR3 DNA: TGCAGCGCCCCAGCGGCCGGGGAGCTGTTTTTT; CDR3 protein: CSAPAAGELFF; D gene: .; clone size: .; V gene: TRBV29-1; J gene: TRBJ2-2
CDR3 DNA: TGTGCCAGCAGCGAAGGGACAGGATACACCGGGGAGCTGTTTTTT; CDR3 protein: CASSEGTGYTGELFF; D gene: TRBD1; clone size: .; V gene: TRBV5-8; J gene: TRBJ2-2
CDR3 DNA: TGTGCCAGCAGTTCCCGGACTCCATCCTACAATGAGCAGTTCTTC; CDR3 protein: CASSSRTPSYNEQFF; D gene: .; clone size: .; V gene: TRBV27; J gene: TRBJ2-1
CDR3 DNA: TGTGCCAGCAGATGGGGGGCTAGCGGGAGTTTGGAGCAGTACTTC; CDR3 protein: CASRWGASGSLEQYF; D gene: TRBD2; clone size: once; V gene: TRBV28; J gene: TRBJ2-7
CDR3 DNA: TGTGCCAGCAGTTTCGGAAATCCTAGAGAGACCCAGTACTTC; CDR3 protein: CASSFGNPRETQYF; D gene: .; clone size: .; V gene: TRBV6-5; J gene: TRBJ2-5
CDR3 DNA: TGTGCCAGCAGTTCCCCCGCGGGGGCCTGGGTCAATCAGCCCCAGCATTTT; CDR3 protein: CASSSPAGAWVNQPQHF; D gene: .; clone size: once; V gene: TRBV28; J gene: TRBJ1-5
CDR3 DNA: TGTGCCTGGAGTGCCGGGACAGAGTATAATTCACCCCTCCACTTT; CDR3 protein: CAWSAGTEYNSPLHF; D gene: TRBD1; clone size: .; V gene: TRBV30; J gene: TRBJ1-6
CDR3 DNA: TGCGCCAGCAGCCGGGATGTCAATCAGCCCCAGCATTTT; CDR3 protein: CASSRDVNQPQHF; D gene: .; clone size: .; V gene: TRBV5-1; J gene: TRBJ1-5
CDR3 DNA: TGTGCCAGCAGCCAGTCTGCGGGAAACACCATATATTTT; CDR3 protein: CASSQSAGNTIYF; D gene: .; clone size: few; V gene: TRBV3-1/TRBV3-2; J gene: TRBJ1-3
CDR3 DNA: TGTGCCAGCAGACAAGACAGGGGCGAGCAGTACTTC; CDR3 protein: CASRQDRGEQYF; D gene: TRBD1; clone size: .; V gene: TRBV7-2; J gene: TRBJ2-7
CDR3 DNA: TGTGCCAGCAGTTACTCCCGGGATATAATCACCGGGGAGCTGTTTTTT; CDR3 protein: CASSYSRDIITGELFF; D gene: .; clone size: .; V gene: TRBV6-5; J gene: TRBJ2-2
CDR3 DNA: TGCGCCAGCAAAGAGACAGGGAACTACGAGCAGTACTTC; CDR3 protein: CASKETGNYEQYF; D gene: TRBD1; clone size: .; V gene: TRBV5-1; J gene: TRBJ2-7
CDR3 DNA: TGTGCCAGTAGTATAGATGCCCCCTCCAACAGGGCGGTATTATACGAGCAGTACTTC; CDR3 protein: CASSIDAPSNRAVLYEQYF; D gene: .; clone size: .; V gene: TRBV19; J gene: TRBJ2-7
CDR3 DNA: TGTGCCAGCAGTTTAGGCAGGGAAGAGACCCAGTACTTC; CDR3 protein: CASSLGREETQYF; D gene: .; clone size: .; V gene: TRBV28; J gene: TRBJ2-5
CDR3 DNA: TGTGCCAGCAGCTTCTCTAGCGGGTACCAAGAGACCCAGTACTTC; CDR3 protein: CASSFSSGYQETQYF; D gene: TRBD2; clone size: .; V gene: TRBV5-8; J gene: TRBJ2-5
CDR3 DNA: TGTGCCAGCTCACCCGCGACTAGTTCCCAAGAGACCCAGTACTTC; CDR3 protein: CASSPATSSQETQYF; D gene: .; clone size: .; V gene: TRBV18; J gene: TRBJ2-5
CDR3 DNA: TGTGCCAGCAGCTTGGGGCGTCAGACCCAGTACTTC; CDR3 protein: CASSLGRQTQYF; D gene: .; clone size: once; V gene: TRBV7-6; J gene: TRBJ2-5